This T cell receptor (beta chain) was found in a study of shared clonotypes between healthy human individuals. Each subset's genomic DNA was shared equally among a number of immunoSEQ plates. Using immunoSEQ multiplex PCR, the repertoire was profiled, and TCRdb retains in-frame clones only, with some absent. Here the sample spans roughly 590,000 clones, nearly 97% being singletons. The naive CD8 population came from CD45RO-negative cells selected for CCR7, without terminally differentiated effector memory CD45RA+ cells. Germline loops: CDR1 MNHEY, CDR2 SVGAGI. CDR3 size: 15 residues. V lost 4 bases, J lost 4 bases, and 3 bases stayed unmatched.

The chain carries TRBV6-5 and TRBJ2-1, with 11 bases fitting TRBD2. The receptor's source is a woman aged 25 to 39 in good health. The sample was naive CD8+ T cells sorted from blood. The CDR3: CASSFTSGRYNEQFF. CDR3 DNA: TGTGCCAGCAGTTTCACTAGCGGGAGATACAATGAGCAGTTCTTC.